These 20 T cell receptor beta chains came from one sample sequenced in a study of blood T cell repertoires in COVID-19. Here immunoSEQ multiplex PCR was the method, and the copy in TCRdb shows in-frame clones only, minus some. Here the sample spans some 230,000 clones, 75% to 85% being singletons. Sequenced sample: peripheral blood. These receptor sequences come from a woman aged 80 or older with COVID-19, enrolled during active disease.

J is TRBJ1-5 and V is TRBV28; TRBD1 aligns across 8 bases. Per germline, CDR1 MDHEN and CDR2 SYDVKM. The J segment lost 7 bases and the V segment lost 4 bases, leaving 9 bases of the junction unmatched. This CDR3 is built from 15 residues. CDR3 coding DNA: TGTGCCAGCAGTTCCCGAGGGACAGGTAGACAGCCCCAGCATTTT. It is translated as CASSSRGTGRQPQHF.

V is TRBV29-1 and J is TRBJ1-2; D is unresolved. CDR1 SQVTM and CDR2 ANQGSEA come from the germline V gene. V was shortened by 6 bases and J by 8 bases, with 4 bases between the two germline ends. This CDR3 contains 8 residues. In DNA form, the CDR3 reads TGCAGCGTGAGCGGCTACACCTTC. Encoded protein: CSVSGYTF.

The V call is TRBV3-1 (or the pseudogene TRBV3-2), the J call TRBJ1-6, with D perhaps TRBD1 (6 bases). There are 15 residues in the CDR3. V was trimmed by 1 base and J by 5 bases, leaving 9 bases between them. CDR1 LGHDT and CDR2 YNNKEL come from the germline V gene (reference sequence). This CDR3 reads CASSQAGQDNSPLHF. The CDR3 region has the DNA TGTGCCAGCAGCCAAGCGGGACAAGATAATTCACCCCTCCACTTT.

This CDR3 reads CASSSSGTIYNEQFF. The CDR3 nucleotides are TGTGCCAGCAGTTCATCCGGGACTATCTACAATGAGCAGTTCTTC. The chain joins TRBV6-5 to TRBJ2-1; TRBD2 aligns across 7 bases. CDR3 size: 15 residues. The V gene's germline CDR1 is MNHEY and CDR2 SVGAGI. Germline trimming cut 4 bases from V and 3 bases from J; bases unmatched to any gene: 6.

This clone has more than one count but fewer than ten. This chain connects TRBV7-2 to TRBJ2-2; no firm D call. CDR1 SGHTA and CDR2 FQGNSA come from the germline V gene. V dropped 5 bases and J dropped 7 bases, with 5 bases sitting between them. The CDR3 has 11 amino acids. The CDR3 DNA reads TGTGCCAGCAGCCTATACGGGGAGCTGTTTTTT. This translates into CASSLYGELFF.

The chain couples TRBV5-1 to TRBJ2-1, with 7 bases lining up with TRBD1. Germline-derived CDR1 and CDR2 are SGHRS and YFSETQ. This CDR3 contains 15 residues. Trimming cost V 5 bases and J 5 bases; bases outside gene matches: 10. CDR3 in amino acids: CASSFRQGENNEQFF. In DNA form, the CDR3 reads TGCGCCAGCAGTTTTCGACAGGGAGAAAACAATGAGCAGTTCTTC.

This chain joins TRBV29-1 and TRBJ2-1; weak D call: TRBD2 (6 bases). Per the germline V gene, CDR1 is SQVTM and CDR2 is ANQGSEA. The CDR3 has 13 residues. Trimming cost V 4 bases and J 5 bases, with 12 bases left between them. CDR3 bases: TGCAGCGTTGTCCCTAGGAGGGACAATGAGCAGTTCTTC. This codes for CSVVPRRDNEQFF.

The chain uses TRBV3-1 (or the pseudogene TRBV3-2) and TRBJ1-1; TRBD1 agrees at 7 bases. Trimming removed 6 bases from V and 3 bases from J; junction bases left unmatched: 7. The CDR3 is made up of 14 amino acids. From germline, CDR1 is LGHDT and CDR2 YNNKEL (reference sequence). DNA of the CDR3: TGTGCCAGCAGTCCCGACAGGGCGGACACTGAAGCTTTCTTT. Protein sequence: CASSPDRADTEAFF.

The CDR3 sequence is CASSVPGTSFEQYF. The CDR3 bases are TGTGCCAGCAGCGTCCCCGGGACTAGCTTTGAGCAGTACTTC. The gene calls are TRBV7-9 and TRBJ2-7; TRBD2 aligns across 9 bases. Germline lookup yields CDR1 SEHNR and CDR2 FQNEAQ (reference sequence). This CDR3 comprises 14 residues. After removal of 5 bases from V and 7 bases from J, the junction contained 9 bases not matched to a gene.

This clone has a count of ten or more. This chain links TRBV5-1 with TRBJ1-3, with 10 bases matching TRBD1. CDR3 length: 17 amino acids. V was pared by 2 bases and J by 0 bases, with 5 bases of the junction left unmatched. Germline lookup yields CDR1 SGHRS and CDR2 YFSETQ. This CDR3 reads CASSLGTGVSSGNTIYF. The CDR3 DNA reads as TGCGCCAGCAGCTTAGGGACAGGGGTGAGCTCTGGAAACACCATATATTTT.

This sequence joins TRBV5-5 and TRBJ2-5, with 11 bases aligning to TRBD2. The CDR3 consists of 16 residues. In germline, CDR1 is SGHKS, CDR2 YYEKEE (reference sequence). V shed 1 base, J shed 1 base, and the junction held 3 bases outside the gene matches. The CDR3 is CASSLLAGGTQETQYF. The CDR3 DNA reads as TGTGCCAGCAGCTTGCTAGCGGGAGGAACCCAAGAGACCCAGTACTTC.

The table lists this clone with a few counts. The gene calls are TRBV5-1 and TRBJ2-3, with 9 bases matching TRBD2. With 0 bases clipped from V and 5 bases from J, the junction kept 7 bases outside the gene matches. The CDR3 length is 16 residues. CDR1 and CDR2 (germline): SGHRS, YFSETQ. The CDR3 DNA follows: TGCGCCAGCAGCTTGGAAGGGCGGGAGGGCTTAGATACGCAGTATTTT. Amino acids: CASSLEGREGLDTQYF. Full variable domain (outside the CDR3, taken from reference TRBV5-1 and TRBJ2-3): KAGVTQTPRYLIKTRGQQVTLSCSPISGHRSVSWYQQTPGQGLQFLFEYFSETQRNKGNFPGRFSGRQFSNSRSEMNVSTLELGDSALYLCASSLEGREGLDTQYFGPGTRLTVL.

The chain carries TRBV5-4 and TRBJ2-2, with 7 bases lining up with TRBD2. Germline V lookup: CDR1 SGHNT, CDR2 YYREEE (reference sequence). V lost 4 bases to trimming and J lost 0 bases; unmatched junction nucleotides: 3. The length of the CDR3 is 15 residues. The DNA of the CDR3 is TGTGCCAGCAGCCGCGGGACTACGAACACCGGGGAGCTGTTTTTT. Translation gives CASSRGTTNTGELFF.

V is TRBV5-1 and J is TRBJ1-4; D possibly corresponds to TRBD1 (5 bases). This CDR3 is built from 14 residues. Looked up from germline, CDR1 is SGHRS and CDR2 is YFSETQ. V lost 2 bases, J lost 8 bases, and 13 bases lay in between. CDR3 region: CASSFGQGGEKLFF. In DNA, the CDR3 is TGCGCCAGCAGCTTTGGCCAGGGAGGGGAAAAACTGTTTTTT.

The J gene is TRBJ2-5, the V gene TRBV7-9, with 7 nucleotides matching TRBD1. V trimming: 6 bases; J trimming: 5 bases; junction bases outside the gene matches: 12. Germline values: CDR1 SEHNR, CDR2 FQNEAQ (reference sequence). This CDR3 region has 15 residues. The CDR3 DNA is TGTGCCAGCAGTCATAAGGGGGCTAGCTATGAGACCCAGTACTTC. Encoded protein: CASSHKGASYETQYF.

Only one count was recorded for this clone. The chain couples TRBV7-9 to TRBJ1-2; no reliable D call. Between the trimmed V and J ends, which lost 2 bases and 6 bases, there was a span of 10 bases. Germline V gene lookup returns CDR1 SEHNR and CDR2 FQNEAQ (reference sequence). The CDR3 covers 13 residues. Here the CDR3 reads CASSLSSGNGYTF. The CDR3 DNA reads as TGTGCCAGCAGCTTATCTTCCGGGAATGGCTACACCTTC. Filled out from reference TRBV7-9 and TRBJ1-2, the complete variable domain reads DTGVSQNPRHKITKRGQNVTFRCDPISEHNRLYWYRQTLGQGPEFLTYFQNEAQLEKSRLLSDRFSAERPKGSFSTLEIQRTEQGDSAMYLCASSLSSGNGYTFGSGTRLTVV.

This clone was seen only once. The chain combines TRBV7-2 with TRBJ1-5, with D perhaps matching TRBD1 (6 bases). Trimming took 1 base from V and 5 from J, leaving 15 bases between them. CDR1 is SGHTA, CDR2 FQGNSA, per germline. This CDR3 comprises 16 residues. The CDR3 region is CASSLVEGGIDQPQHF. CDR3 DNA sequence: TGTGCCAGCAGCTTAGTCGAGGGGGGGATCGATCAGCCCCAGCATTTT.

The count of this clone is one. V usage is TRBV3-1 (or the pseudogene TRBV3-2) and J usage is TRBJ2-6; D gene ambiguous. CDR1 is LGHDT and CDR2 is YNNKEL in the germline V gene (reference sequence). CDR3 length equals 17 residues. The V end was cut by 4 bases, the J end by 0 bases, with 13 bases between. CDR3 DNA: TGTGCCAGCAGCCCTGGCCCAGGCGACTCTGGGGCCAACGTCCTGACTTTC. Translating it yields CASSPGPGDSGANVLTF.

The V gene is TRBV28, the J gene TRBJ1-5; weak D call: TRBD1 (5 bases). The germline V and J ends were trimmed by 4 bases and 1 base, with 8 bases remaining between them. The CDR3 totals 14 residues. From germline, CDR1 is MDHEN and CDR2 SYDVKM. The CDR3: CASSSRTSNQPQHF. The CDR3 DNA reads as TGTGCCAGCAGTTCCCGGACAAGCAATCAGCCCCAGCATTTT.

The V call is TRBV7-8, the J call TRBJ2-2; the D gene is possibly TRBD1 (6 bases). CDR3 size: 17 residues. Germline V gene lookup returns CDR1 SGHVS and CDR2 FQNEAQ. Trimming took off 1 base at V and 1 base at J, with 13 bases between the two ends. CDR3: CASSLDGQKMNTGELFF. The CDR3 bases are TGTGCCAGCAGCTTAGACGGACAGAAGATGAACACCGGGGAGCTGTTTTTT.